This T cell receptor beta chain was identified in a study of T cells in Graves' hyperthyroidism and ophthalmopathy. Germline CDR1 reads SEHNR; CDR2 reads FQNEAQ (reference sequence). Trimming removed 1 base at V and 7 bases at J, with 11 bases between. The CDR3 consists of 15 residues. Amplified TCR beta CDR3 regions derived from RNA transcripts. Initially, a first-round RT-PCR of the TCR CDR3 employed the HTBI primer set. TCRdb called the multiplex PCR reads again in MiXCR, with one record for every CDR3 protein. The repertoire holds 500,000 to 750,000 distinct CDR3 sequences, with around 45% as singletons.

The V and J genes are TRBV7-9 and TRBJ1-6; the D gene is possibly TRBD1 (6 bases). The sequenced sample consisted of peripheral blood or thyroid tissue (not recorded which). This receptor was taken from a young woman with Graves' hyperthyroidism. The chain's CDR3 is CASSLVPGENSPLHF. The CDR3 DNA is TGTGCCAGCAGCTTAGTCCCAGGGGAGAATTCACCCCTCCACTTT.